The source of this TCR beta chain is a study of identifying expanded T cells in peripheral blood. Profiling relied on immunoSEQ multiplex PCR, and the TCRdb table lists in-frame clones only, not all of them. The sample has some 80,000 clones; about 90% are singletons. During the collection period, no donor immune events like infections were recorded. Concerning this clone: Its cognate antigen is unknown.

General study findings and limits: Technical replicates showed about 1.2 changed clones; around 2 weeks about 16.4; four weeks 19. Across healthy donors, higher total template counts meant significantly greater approximately 2-week count variance.

The CDR3 is 14 residues long. Per the germline V gene, CDR1 is MNHNS and CDR2 is SASEGT. V lost 8 bases and J 4 bases, leaving 14 bases between the germline ends. The rearrangement links TRBV6-1 to TRBJ2-2, with D perhaps TRBD2 (5 bases). The material sequenced was blood. The receptor comes from a person aged 18 to 75 in good health. The CDR3 sequence is CASGGSPGTGELFF. DNA of the CDR3: TGTGCCAGCGGAGGTTCACCTGGCACCGGGGAGCTGTTTTTT.